This TCR beta chain was obtained from a study of OX40 agonist ivuxolimab in advanced cancers. The overall study: Those enrolled were approximately 83% male, with a mean age of about 66 years and ages from roughly 20 to 85. General study points: At doses 0.1 to 3.0 mg/kg, CD4+ and CD8+ clones expanded.

Assay: immunoSEQ multiplex PCR; the TCRdb copy retains only in-frame clones and omits some. The sample includes over 65,000 clones, approximately 86% of them seen just once. CDR1 and CDR2 from the germline V gene are MDHEN and SYDVKM. V lost 8 bases, J lost 9 bases, and 10 bases stayed unmatched. The CDR3 loop spans 13 amino acids. Of note for this clone: Its antigen is undetermined.

The specimen was CD4+ or CD8+ T cells sorted from blood, collected in a trial of the OX40 agonist ivuxolimab. The origin of this receptor is an adult with an advanced solid tumor such as melanoma, head and neck, liver or kidney cancer. The V and J genes are TRBV28 and TRBJ2-1, with 7 bases identical to TRBD1. The CDR3, as DNA: TGTGCCAGCCGCGACAGGGTGGTTGGTGAGCAGTTCTTC. Its translation: CASRDRVVGEQFF.